The clone carrying this TCR beta chain was detected a few times. The sample contains more than one DNA sequence encoding this CDR3. These data are taken from a study of blood T cell repertoires in COVID-19. On the study more broadly: Nucleic acid was either cDNA or gDNA, and it came from T cells, B-cell-depleted T cells, or PBMCs.

There are 14 residues in the CDR3. V was pared by 5 bases and J by 3 bases, with 3 bases of the junction left unmatched. Germline assignment: CDR1 MNHEY and CDR2 SVGAGI. Profiled with immunoSEQ multiplex PCR; TCRdb holds only in-frame clones, not every one. The sample shows some 250,000 clones, 85% to 90% of them seen only once. The source material was peripheral blood. The chain employs TRBV6-5 and TRBJ2-3, with TRBD2 matching over 9 bases. This TCR was sampled from a woman aged 60-75 years with COVID-19, enrolled during active disease. The CDR3 region is CASSRLAGTDTQYF. DNA of the CDR3: TGTGCCAGCAGTCGCCTAGCGGGGACAGATACGCAGTATTTT.